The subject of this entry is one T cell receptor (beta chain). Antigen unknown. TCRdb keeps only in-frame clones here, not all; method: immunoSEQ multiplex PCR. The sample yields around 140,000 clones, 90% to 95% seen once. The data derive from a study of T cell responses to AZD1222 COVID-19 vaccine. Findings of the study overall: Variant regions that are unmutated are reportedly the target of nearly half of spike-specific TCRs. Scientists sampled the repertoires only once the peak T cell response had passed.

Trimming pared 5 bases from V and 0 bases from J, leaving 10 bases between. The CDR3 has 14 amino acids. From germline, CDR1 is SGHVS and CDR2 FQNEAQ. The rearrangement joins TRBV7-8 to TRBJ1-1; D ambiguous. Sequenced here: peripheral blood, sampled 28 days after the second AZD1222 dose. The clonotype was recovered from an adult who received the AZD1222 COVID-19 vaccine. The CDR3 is CASSPSNMNTEAFF. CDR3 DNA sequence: TGTGCCAGCAGCCCGAGTAACATGAACACTGAAGCTTTCTTT.